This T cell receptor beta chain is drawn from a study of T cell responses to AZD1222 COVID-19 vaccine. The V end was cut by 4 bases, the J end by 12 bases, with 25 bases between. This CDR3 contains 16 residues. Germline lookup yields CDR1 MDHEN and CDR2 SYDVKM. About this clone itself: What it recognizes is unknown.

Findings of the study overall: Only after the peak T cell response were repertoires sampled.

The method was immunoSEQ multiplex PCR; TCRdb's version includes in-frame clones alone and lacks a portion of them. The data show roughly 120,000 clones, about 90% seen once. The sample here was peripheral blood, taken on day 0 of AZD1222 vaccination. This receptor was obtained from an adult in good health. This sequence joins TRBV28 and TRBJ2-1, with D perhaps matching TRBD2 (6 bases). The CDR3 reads CASSSSGVGSGGWQFF. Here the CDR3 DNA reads TGTGCCAGCAGTTCCTCGGGGGTAGGGAGCGGTGGGTGGCAGTTCTTC.